This T cell receptor beta chain was documented in a study of T cell responses to AZD1222 COVID-19 vaccine. Broader study findings: Females outnumbered males among donors, who were mostly white British; clonal diversity was possibly underestimated. All repertoire sampling was performed exclusively after the peak T cell response.

As to this clone: Its antigen is unknown.

Produced via immunoSEQ multiplex PCR; TCRdb's table is partial and in-frame only. The data contain 120,000 or so clones, approximately 87% of them singletons. The clonotype comes from an adult in good health. Sequencing used peripheral blood, obtained on day 0 of AZD1222 vaccination.

In DNA form, the CDR3 reads TGTGCCAGCAGTGTGGCTAGCGGGGGGCAGGAGCAGTACTTC. Translation gives CASSVASGGQEQYF. The chain employs TRBV2 and TRBJ2-7; 11 positions match TRBD2. Per the germline V gene, CDR1 is SNHLY and CDR2 is FYNNEI. The CDR3 covers 14 residues. V was pared by 4 bases and J by 7 bases, with 6 bases of the junction left unmatched.